One and the same sample provided the 22 T cell receptor beta chains below, sequenced in a study of sequential checkpoint blockade in melanoma. Treatment indicated: randomized to nivolumab then ipilimumab (arm A) or the reverse (arm B). Only in-frame clones appear in the TCRdb table, and some are missing; sequencing was by immunoSEQ multiplex PCR. The repertoire consists of tens of thousands of clones, with around 30% occurring once and the leading ten covering over 5.5%. The starting material was tumor tissue (inferred from file names), obtained from a patient given nivolumab and ipilimumab in sequence. These receptors all stem from a human donor with melanoma.

The chain combines TRBV10-3 with TRBJ1-2; possibly TRBD1 for D (6 bases). Germline values: CDR1 ENHRY, CDR2 SYGVKD. The CDR3 runs 13 residues. The V end was cut by 11 bases, the J end by 0 bases, with 13 bases between. The CDR3 sequence is CAVRDNSNYGYTF. The CDR3 DNA is TGTGCCGTCCGGGACAACTCTAACTATGGCTACACCTTC.

In this sample, this clone turned up a few times. The chain links TRBV6-8 to TRBJ1-2, with D maybe TRBD1 (6 bases). This CDR3 region has 15 residues. Germline-derived CDR1 and CDR2 are MNHGY and SAAAGT. The V end was cut by 2 bases, the J end by 5 bases, with 15 bases between. For the CDR3, the DNA is TGTGCCAGCAGTTACGGGGGACACTCGCTGTATGGCTACACCTTC. Its protein is CASSYGGHSLYGYTF.

Many counts were recorded for this clone. V and J are TRBV11-3 and TRBJ2-1, with a weak D call TRBD2 (6 bases). The V end lost 1 base, the J end lost 1 base, and 14 bases lay between the germline ends. The CDR3 spans 17 residues. In germline, CDR1 is SGHNT, CDR2 YENEEA. The CDR3 DNA is TGTGCCAGCAGCTTAGTAGACCGAGGGAGGTCCTACAATGAGCAGTTCTTC. The encoded protein is CASSLVDRGRSYNEQFF.

This chain joins TRBV28 and TRBJ1-2, with 10 nucleotides matching TRBD1. Trimming took 5 bases from V and 8 from J; bases not matched to a gene: 11. The germline V gene encodes CDR1 MDHEN and CDR2 SYDVKM. This CDR3 is 15 amino acids long. The CDR3 nucleotides read TGTGCCAGCAGTCTACCGGGACAGGGGCTTCCGGGCTACACCTTC. Amino acids: CASSLPGQGLPGYTF.

This clone was counted between two and nine times. The chain has TRBV5-1 and TRBJ2-5, with 7 positions matching TRBD1. Germline-derived CDR1 and CDR2 are SGHRS and YFSETQ. This CDR3 comprises 14 residues. The V segment lost 4 bases and the J segment 1 base; nucleotides outside the gene matches: 4. The CDR3 bases are TGCGCCAGCAGCCAAGGACAGGCCCAAGAGACCCAGTACTTC. The encoded protein is CASSQGQAQETQYF. Filled out from reference TRBV5-1 and TRBJ2-5, the complete variable domain reads KAGVTQTPRYLIKTRGQQVTLSCSPISGHRSVSWYQQTPGQGLQFLFEYFSETQRNKGNFPGRFSGRQFSNSRSEMNVSTLELGDSALYLCASSQGQAQETQYFGPGTRLLVL.

This clone was found a few times. V gene TRBV28 combines with J gene TRBJ2-2; 9 bases are a match to TRBD1. The CDR3 length is 18 residues. The germline V gene has CDR1 MDHEN and CDR2 SYDVKM. V trimming: 6 bases; J trimming: 2 bases; junction bases outside the gene matches: 13. The CDR3 is CASSQGRWTGENTGELFF. DNA of the CDR3: TGTGCCAGCAGCCAAGGGAGATGGACAGGGGAAAACACCGGGGAGCTGTTTTTT.

The rearrangement joins TRBV15 to TRBJ2-3, with D unclear. Germline V CDR1 and CDR2: LNHNV, YYDKDF (reference sequence). The CDR3 extends over 16 amino acids. Trimming cost V 0 bases and J 0 bases, with 10 bases left between them. This CDR3 is CATSRETASSTDTQYF. CDR3 nucleotides: TGTGCCACCAGCAGAGAGACGGCATCTAGCACAGATACGCAGTATTTT.

This clone turned up a few times. The chain is built from TRBV30 and TRBJ2-1; unclear D gene. Germline CDR1 reads GTSNPN; CDR2 reads SVGIG (reference sequence). The length of the CDR3 is 13 residues. Trimming removed 4 bases at V and 2 bases at J, with 9 bases between. CDR3 sequence: CAWTMGTYNEQFF. In nucleotides, the CDR3 is TGTGCCTGGACCATGGGGACCTACAATGAGCAGTTCTTC. The full variable domain, rest sourced from reference TRBV30 and TRBJ2-1, is SQTIHQWPATLVQPVGSPLSLECTVEGTSNPNLYWYRQAAGRGLQLLFYSVGIGQISSEVPQNLSASRPQDRQFILSSKKLLLSDSGFYLCAWTMGTYNEQFFGPGTRLTVL.

This rearrangement joins TRBV30 to TRBJ2-3; D gene uncertain. Trimming stripped 1 base from V and 9 bases from J, with 8 bases between. The CDR3 contains 11 residues. In germline, CDR1 is GTSNPN, CDR2 SVGIG (reference sequence). The CDR3 region has the DNA TGTGCCTGGAGTGGCCGAGGCACGCAGTATTTT. It yields the protein CAWSGRGTQYF.

By share, this clone ranks as medium-sized. The gene calls are TRBV4-1 and TRBJ1-2, with unresolved D. Per the germline V gene, CDR1 is MGHRA and CDR2 is YSYEKL. The germline V and J ends were trimmed by 1 base and 0 bases, with 9 bases remaining between them. CDR3 length: 15 residues. The CDR3: CASSQGPLANYGYTF. The CDR3 DNA reads as TGCGCCAGCAGCCAAGGTCCGTTAGCTAACTATGGCTACACCTTC.

This chain uses TRBV2 with TRBJ2-7, with D perhaps TRBD1 or TRBD2 (5 bases each). Trimming removed 1 base from V and 4 bases from J, with 17 bases in between. CDR1 is SNHLY, CDR2 FYNNEI, per germline. This CDR3 contains 16 residues. As DNA, the CDR3 is TGTGCCAGCAGTGAAGGGGGCTTAGCGAGAACTTACGAGCAGTACTTC. Translating it yields CASSEGGLARTYEQYF.

The chain is built from TRBV4-1 and TRBJ2-7; tentatively, D is TRBD1 or TRBD2 (5 bases each). V was pared by 1 base and J by 1 base, with 8 bases between. Germline CDR1 and CDR2: MGHRA and YSYEKL. The CDR3 has 14 amino acids. The CDR3 loop reads CASSQGWGSYEQYF. The CDR3 DNA reads as TGCGCCAGCAGCCAAGGATGGGGGTCCTACGAGCAGTACTTC.

This clone was seen only a few times. The chain has TRBV28 and TRBJ1-2; possibly TRBD1 for D (5 bases). Germline-derived CDR1 and CDR2 are MDHEN and SYDVKM. Trimming took 3 bases from V and 7 from J, leaving 9 bases between them. The CDR3 spans 12 residues. This chain's CDR3 is CASSLVQGGYTF. As DNA, the CDR3 is TGTGCCAGCAGTTTGGTCCAGGGTGGCTACACCTTC.

Written as DNA, the CDR3 is TGTGCCAGCAGCTTAGACTGGACAGGCACAGATACGCAGTATTTT. Protein sequence: CASSLDWTGTDTQYF. The rearrangement links TRBV11-3 to TRBJ2-3; possible D gene TRBD1, 6 bases. V was clipped by 0 bases and J by 1 base, with 8 bases between them. Germline V gene sequence: CDR1 SGHNT, CDR2 YENEEA. The CDR3 is 15 amino acids.

V usage is TRBV7-5 and J usage is TRBJ2-3; the listed D gene, TRBD2, was not tested against the DNA. TRBV7-5 is a pseudogene. CDR3 length equals 16 residues. CDR3 loop: CASSTTSGVFTDTQYF. For the CDR3, the DNA is TGTGCCAGCAGCACCACTAGCGGGGTTTTCACAGATACGCAGTATTTT.

This clone was counted only a few times. CDR3: CASSPKTGGPLGNTIYF. The DNA for the CDR3 is TGTGCCAGCTCACCTAAGACAGGGGGCCCACTCGGAAACACCATATATTTT. The V and J genes are TRBV18 and TRBJ1-3, with 10 bases lining up with TRBD1. V was pared by 3 bases and J by 4 bases, with 9 bases of the junction left unmatched. Germline V gene sequence: CDR1 KGHSH, CDR2 LQKENI. The CDR3 has 17 residues. Looking up the rest from reference TRBV18 and TRBJ1-3 gives the full variable domain: NAGVMQNPRHLVRRRGQEARLRCSPMKGHSHVYWYRQLPEEGLKFMVYLQKENIIDESGMPKERFSAEFPKEGPSILRIQQVVRGDSAAYFCASSPKTGGPLGNTIYFGEGSWLTVV.

V gene TRBV29-1 combines with J gene TRBJ2-1, with D tentatively TRBD2 (7 bases). The CDR3 spans 15 residues. Trimming removed 1 base at V and 7 bases at J, with 17 bases between. Per the germline V gene, CDR1 is SQVTM and CDR2 is ANQGSEA. CDR3 coding DNA: TGCAGCGTTGAAGCGGGGGCGGGAGCAGGTAATGAGCAGTTCTTC. Its protein is CSVEAGAGAGNEQFF.

This chain links TRBV28 with TRBJ2-1; 10 bases map to TRBD1. The V gene end was trimmed by 5 bases and the J gene end by 5 bases; junction bases not matched to a gene: 6. The CDR3 is 15 amino acids. Looked up from germline, CDR1 is MDHEN and CDR2 is SYDVKM. CDR3 sequence reads: CASSESGQGDNEQFF. CDR3 DNA: TGTGCCAGCAGTGAAAGCGGACAGGGGGACAATGAGCAGTTCTTC. Using reference TRBV28 and TRBJ2-1 for the parts outside the CDR3, the full variable domain is DVKVTQSSRYLVKRTGEKVFLECVQDMDHENMFWYRQDPGLGLRLIYFSYDVKMKEKGDIPEGYSVSREKKERFSLILESASTNQTSMYLCASSESGQGDNEQFFGPGTRLTVL.

This clone was observed at least ten times. The chain joins TRBV28 to TRBJ1-1; no clear D gene. Looked up from germline, CDR1 is MDHEN and CDR2 is SYDVKM. V lost 5 bases and J 1 base, leaving 8 bases between the germline ends. The CDR3 loop spans 13 amino acids. The CDR3 loop reads CASSVGRNTEAFF. The CDR3 DNA reads as TGTGCCAGCAGTGTCGGACGGAACACTGAAGCTTTCTTT.

V is TRBV11-3 and J is TRBJ2-3; D is unresolved. This CDR3 spans 15 amino acids. Germline values: CDR1 SGHNT, CDR2 YENEEA. V lost 5 bases, J lost 2 bases, and 14 bases lay in between. This chain's CDR3 is CASSNQVGYTDTQYF. CDR3 coding DNA: TGTGCCAGCAGCAACCAGGTCGGATACACAGATACGCAGTATTTT.

J is TRBJ1-1 and V is TRBV5-8; tentative D call: TRBD1 (5 bases). The V gene lost 5 bases and the J gene lost 4 bases, with 12 bases spanning the gap. In germline, CDR1 is SGHTS, CDR2 YDEGEE. The CDR3 is 13 residues long. CDR3 in amino acids: CASRGSGTTEAFF. The CDR3 DNA follows: TGTGCCAGCAGGGGATCGGGGACCACTGAAGCTTTCTTT.

This clone counts as medium-sized (0.01 to 0.1%). V usage is TRBV5-1 and J usage is TRBJ1-4; unclear D gene. Germline CDR1 is SGHRS and CDR2 is YFSETQ. This CDR3 region has 15 residues. Trimming pared 3 bases from V and 4 bases from J, leaving 13 bases between. The CDR3 loop is CASSYLGDNNEKLFF. The CDR3 nucleotides read TGCGCCAGCAGCTACCTCGGGGATAATAATGAAAAACTGTTTTTT.